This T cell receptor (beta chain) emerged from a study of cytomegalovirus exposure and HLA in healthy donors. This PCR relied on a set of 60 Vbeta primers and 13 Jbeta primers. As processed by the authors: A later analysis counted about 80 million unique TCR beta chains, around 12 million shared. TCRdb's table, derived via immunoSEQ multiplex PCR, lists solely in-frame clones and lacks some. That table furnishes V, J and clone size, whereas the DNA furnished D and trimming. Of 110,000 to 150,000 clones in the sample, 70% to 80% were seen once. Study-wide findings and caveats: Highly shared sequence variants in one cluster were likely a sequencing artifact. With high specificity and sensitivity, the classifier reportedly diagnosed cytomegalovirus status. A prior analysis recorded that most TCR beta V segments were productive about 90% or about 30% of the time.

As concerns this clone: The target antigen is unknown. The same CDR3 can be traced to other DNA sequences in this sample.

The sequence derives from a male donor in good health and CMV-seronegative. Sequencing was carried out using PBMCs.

CDR3 DNA: TGCGCCAGCAGCCAAAGGACAGGGGGCAGCTACGAGCAGTACTTC. Amino acid sequence: CASSQRTGGSYEQYF. This rearrangement joins TRBV4-3 to TRBJ2-7; 11 bases are shared with TRBD1. This CDR3 is 15 amino acids long. CDR1 LGHNA and CDR2 YSLEER come from the germline V gene. V gave up 2 bases and J gave up 3 bases; unmatched junction bases: 3.